This TCR beta chain originates from a study of T-cell reconstitution after alpha-beta-depleted transplantation in children. This clonotype was counted between two and nine times. Unique molecular identifiers were used to barcode this TCRbeta library. TCRdb used MiXCR to reprocess the PCR reads, holding one entry per CDR3 protein. The repertoire holds some 500,000 distinct CDR3 sequences, with around 16% as singletons. V trimming: 8 bases; J trimming: 8 bases; junction bases outside the gene matches: 9. The CDR3 consists of 14 residues. The origin of this receptor is a human donor who donated a stem cell graft to a child with acute lymphoblastic leukemia. The chain joins TRBV12-3 or TRBV12-4 to TRBJ1-2; 12 bases match TRBD1. The starting material was PBMCs from the stem cell graft donor, obtained from the stem cell graft. CDR3 sequence (DNA): TGTGCCAGCGACACCGGCGGGACAGGGGGCGGCTACACCTTC. Its protein product is CASDTGGTGGGYTF.